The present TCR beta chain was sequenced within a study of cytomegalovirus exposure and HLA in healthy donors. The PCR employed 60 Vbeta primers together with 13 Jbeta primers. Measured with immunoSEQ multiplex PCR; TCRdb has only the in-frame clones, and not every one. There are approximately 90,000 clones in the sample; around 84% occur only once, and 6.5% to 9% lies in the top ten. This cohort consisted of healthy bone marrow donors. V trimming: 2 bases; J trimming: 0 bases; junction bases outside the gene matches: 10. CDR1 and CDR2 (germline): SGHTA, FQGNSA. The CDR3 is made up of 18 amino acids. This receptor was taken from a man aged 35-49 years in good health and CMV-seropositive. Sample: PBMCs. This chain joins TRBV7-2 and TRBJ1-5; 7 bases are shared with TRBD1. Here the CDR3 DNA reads TGTGCCAGCAGCTTATTTGGGGACAGAAGTTATAGCAATCAGCCCCAGCATTTT. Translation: CASSLFGDRSYSNQPQHF. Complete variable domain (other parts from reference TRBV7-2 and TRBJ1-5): GAGVSQSPSNKVTEKGKDVELRCDPISGHTALYWYRQSLGQGLEFLIYFQGNSAPDKSGLPSDRFSAERTGGSVSTLTIQRTQQEDSAVYLCASSLFGDRSYSNQPQHFGDGTRLSIL.